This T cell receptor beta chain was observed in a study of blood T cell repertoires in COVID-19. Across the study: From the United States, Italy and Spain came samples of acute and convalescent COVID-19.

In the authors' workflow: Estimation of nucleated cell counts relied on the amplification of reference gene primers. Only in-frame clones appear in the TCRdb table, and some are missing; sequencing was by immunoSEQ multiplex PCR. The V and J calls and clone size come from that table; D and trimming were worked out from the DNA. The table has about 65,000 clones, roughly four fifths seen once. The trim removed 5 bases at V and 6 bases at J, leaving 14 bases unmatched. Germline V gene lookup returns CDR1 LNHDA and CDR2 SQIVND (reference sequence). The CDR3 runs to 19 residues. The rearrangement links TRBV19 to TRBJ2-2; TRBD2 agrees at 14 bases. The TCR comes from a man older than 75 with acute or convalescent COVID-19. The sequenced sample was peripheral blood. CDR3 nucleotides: TGTGCCAGTAGTCTTCTCGGACTAGCGGGGGGTAATTTTGCCGGGGAGCTGTTTTTT. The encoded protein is CASSLLGLAGGNFAGELFF.